One and the same sample provided the 31 T cell receptor beta chains below, sequenced in a study of identical twins. TCRdb passed the 5' RACE reads through MiXCR, listing each CDR3 protein once. The data contain 500,000 to 550,000 distinct CDR3 sequences, approximately 20% of them singletons. These data were likewise used in another study, on yellow fever vaccine responses in identical twins.

Sequencing used CD4+ T cells sorted from blood. These TCRs come from a woman aged 18-35 years in good health.

The chain recombines TRBV10-3 with TRBJ2-7; 7 bases align to TRBD2. Unmatched junction bases numbered 5, after V lost 0 bases and J lost 3 bases. Germline lookup yields CDR1 ENHRY and CDR2 SYGVKD. The CDR3 runs to 15 residues. The CDR3 sequence: CAISESGTNGYEQYV. DNA for the CDR3: TGTGCCATCAGTGAGTCGGGGACTAACGGCTACGAGCAGTACGTC.

The V gene is TRBV19, the J gene TRBJ2-1, with 11 nucleotides matching TRBD2. Trimming at V came to 3 bases and at J to 6 bases, leaving 10 bases not matched to a gene. CDR1 is LNHDA, CDR2 SQIVND, per germline (reference sequence). The CDR3 loop spans 17 amino acids. The CDR3 region is CASSIGMGTSGRNEQFF. Written as DNA, the CDR3 is TGTGCCAGTAGTATCGGAATGGGGACTAGCGGCCGCAATGAGCAGTTCTTC. Full variable domain (rest looked up from reference TRBV19 and TRBJ2-1): DGGITQSPKYLFRKEGQNVTLSCEQNLNHDAMYWYRQDPGQGLRLIYYSQIVNDFQKGDIAEGYSVSREKKESFPLTVTSAQKNPTAFYLCASSIGMGTSGRNEQFFGPGTRLTVL.

This clonotype was observed many times. The chain has TRBV10-3 and TRBJ2-1; the match to TRBD2 covers 12 bases. The V gene's germline CDR1 is ENHRY and CDR2 SYGVKD. V was pared by 6 bases and J by 8 bases, with 11 bases of the junction left unmatched. There are 16 residues in the CDR3. CDR3 sequence (DNA): TGTGCCATCAGCCCCCGGACTAGCGGGAAGATCCATGAGCAGTTCTTC. Translation gives CAISPRTSGKIHEQFF.

The chain is built from TRBV19 and TRBJ2-3, with 11 bases identical to TRBD2. The germline gives CDR1 LNHDA, CDR2 SQIVND (reference sequence). Trimming cost V 4 bases and J 0 bases; bases outside gene matches: 9. The CDR3 sequence is 18 residues long. The CDR3, as DNA: TGTGCCAGTAGTACAGAAACCGGGACTAGCGGAAGCACAGATACGCAGTATTTT. It codes for CASSTETGTSGSTDTQYF.

The table lists this clonotype with a few counts. V gene TRBV3-1 combines with J gene TRBJ2-1; 7 bases agree with TRBD2. Germline loops: CDR1 LGHDT, CDR2 YNNKEL (reference sequence). V dropped 0 bases and J dropped 8; count of bases not matched to a gene: 7. The CDR3 contains 15 residues. The DNA of the CDR3 is TGTGCCAGCAGCCAAGATCCGGGAGGTCCGGATGAGCAGTTCTTC. It translates to CASSQDPGGPDEQFF.

J is TRBJ1-2 and V is TRBV5-1; D possibly corresponds to TRBD1 (5 bases). The V end was cut by 4 bases, the J end by 5 bases, with 15 bases between. Germline CDR1 is SGHRS and CDR2 is YFSETQ. The CDR3 contains 14 residues. The CDR3 spells CASSATGTQYGYTF. In DNA, the CDR3 is TGCGCCAGCAGCGCGACCGGGACCCAATATGGCTACACCTTC.

The sample holds a few counts of this clonotype. The chain has TRBV5-5 and TRBJ2-5; D is perhaps TRBD2 (7 bases). The CDR3 loop spans 14 amino acids. CDR1 SGHKS and CDR2 YYEKEE come from the germline V gene (reference sequence). The germline V and J ends were trimmed by 4 bases and 3 bases, with 13 bases remaining between them. The CDR3 DNA sequence: TGTGCCAGCAGCGCCGGGGGGCCTAAAGAGACCCAGTACTTC. Translating it yields CASSAGGPKETQYF.

The chain joins TRBV20-1 to TRBJ2-4; no firm D call. Germline lookup yields CDR1 DFQATT and CDR2 SNEGSKA (reference sequence). Deletions cut 5 bases from V and 1 base from J, with 12 bases between. This CDR3 is 14 amino acids long. The chain's CDR3 is CSALRPEAKNIQYF. The CDR3 coding sequence is TGCAGTGCTCTCAGACCTGAGGCCAAAAACATTCAGTACTTC.

This clonotype was seen many times. The chain carries TRBV12-3 or TRBV12-4 and TRBJ2-3; D call uncertain. Trimming took 6 bases from V and 3 from J, leaving 19 bases between them. The CDR3 is made up of 16 amino acids. DNA for the CDR3: TGTGCCAGCAGCCGGGTACTCTTTTTTGGGACAGATACGCAGTATTTT. This codes for CASSRVLFFGTDTQYF.

The chain carries TRBV5-1 and TRBJ2-1; no clear D gene. CDR1 is SGHRS, CDR2 YFSETQ, per germline. This CDR3 is 17 amino acids long. Trimming stripped 4 bases from V and 0 bases from J, with 17 bases between. CDR3 region: CASSAIPVFGSYNEQFF. CDR3 coding DNA: TGCGCCAGCAGCGCGATACCGGTATTTGGCTCCTACAATGAGCAGTTCTTC.

A few counts support this clonotype. This chain joins TRBV20-1 and TRBJ2-7, with D unclear. Looked up from germline, CDR1 is DFQATT and CDR2 is SNEGSKA (reference sequence). This CDR3 is 11 amino acids long. Trimming cost V 3 bases and J 7 bases, with 10 bases left between them. CDR3 bases: TGCAGTGCTAGGGGTGCCTTAGAGCAGTACGTC. This encodes CSARGALEQYV.

The J gene is TRBJ1-5, the V gene TRBV19; D remains unclear. Germline lookup yields CDR1 LNHDA and CDR2 SQIVND (reference sequence). V lost 5 bases and J lost 0, with 8 bases in between. The CDR3 covers 14 residues. The CDR3 region is CASSLTSSNQPQHF. The CDR3 bases are TGTGCCAGTAGTTTGACAAGTAGCAATCAGCCCCAGCATTTT.

The chain links TRBV12-3 or TRBV12-4 to TRBJ2-3, with 7 bases matching TRBD2. CDR3 length: 16 residues. The J segment lost 3 bases and the V segment lost 0 bases, leaving 6 bases of the junction unmatched. The CDR3 is CASSLAPAGPTDTQYF. DNA of the CDR3: TGTGCCAGCAGTTTAGCACCAGCGGGGCCGACAGATACGCAGTATTTT.

This clonotype was detected only once. J is TRBJ2-2 and V is TRBV6-1, with 9 positions matching TRBD2. The CDR3 has 15 amino acids. Per germline, CDR1 MNHNS and CDR2 SASEGT. The V gene end was trimmed by 7 bases and the J gene end by 4 bases; junction bases not matched to a gene: 7. This CDR3 is CASTFSGSGTGELFF. Here the CDR3 DNA reads TGTGCCAGCACCTTTAGCGGGAGCGGCACCGGGGAGCTGTTTTTT.

In its sample, this clonotype was seen a few times. The chain combines TRBV18 with TRBJ2-1; the D gene is possibly TRBD1 (5 bases). The V gene lost 4 bases and the J gene lost 8 bases, with 18 bases spanning the gap. The CDR3 consists of 15 residues. The germline gives CDR1 KGHSH, CDR2 LQKENI. CDR3 residues: CASSRQPSFFDEQFF. CDR3 sequence (DNA): TGTGCCAGCTCACGACAGCCTTCTTTTTTCGATGAGCAGTTCTTC.

This clonotype turned up a few times. The rearrangement joins TRBV7-9 to TRBJ2-2; 9 nucleotides align to TRBD1. The junction had 6 bases not matched to a gene; V was cut back by 3 bases and J by 7 bases. CDR1 and CDR2 (germline): SEHNR, FQNEAQ (reference sequence). CDR3 length: 15 amino acids. CDR3 nucleotides: TGTGCCAGCAGCTTGGGACAGGGCCCGCTCGGGGAGCTGTTTTTT. Translated, it gives CASSLGQGPLGELFF. The whole variable domain, filled in from reference TRBV7-9 and TRBJ2-2, reads DTGVSQNPRHKITKRGQNVTFRCDPISEHNRLYWYRQTLGQGPEFLTYFQNEAQLEKSRLLSDRFSAERPKGSFSTLEIQRTEQGDSAMYLCASSLGQGPLGELFFGEGSRLTVL.

V is TRBV15 and J is TRBJ2-7; 8 nucleotides align to TRBD1. The V gene's germline CDR1 is LNHNV and CDR2 YYDKDF (reference sequence). Trimming removed 0 bases from V and 4 bases from J; junction bases left unmatched: 5. The CDR3 has 15 residues. CDR3 protein: CATSRDRTGRYEQYV. Written as DNA, the CDR3 is TGTGCCACCAGCAGAGATAGGACAGGGCGGTACGAGCAGTACGTC.

The V gene is TRBV5-1, the J gene TRBJ2-1; D not resolved. This CDR3 contains 16 residues. V gave up 0 bases and J gave up 0 bases, with 10 bases separating them. Germline values: CDR1 SGHRS, CDR2 YFSETQ. DNA for the CDR3: TGCGCCAGCAGCTTGGGACTGTCGAGCTCCTACAATGAGCAGTTCTTC. Protein sequence: CASSLGLSSSYNEQFF.

V gene TRBV24-1 combines with J gene TRBJ2-1; D may be TRBD1 (6 bases). V lost 4 bases and J 3 bases, leaving 15 bases between the germline ends. Germline V CDR1 and CDR2: KGHDR, SFDVKD. This CDR3 contains 16 residues. The CDR3 DNA is TGTGCCACCAGTGACCCGGGGCAGGGGAACTACAATGAGCAGTTCTTC. It translates to CATSDPGQGNYNEQFF.

This clonotype was detected a few times. The V and J genes are TRBV28 and TRBJ1-2; D is unresolved. The CDR3 loop spans 12 amino acids. Germline CDR1 is MDHEN and CDR2 is SYDVKM. The V end lost 7 bases, the J end lost 4 bases, and 10 bases lay between the germline ends. The CDR3, as DNA: TGTGCCAGCACAGGCGCGGGCTATGGCTACACCTTC. This gives the protein CASTGAGYGYTF.

This clonotype was observed once. The rearrangement joins TRBV10-2 to TRBJ1-1; D gene unclear. Trimming stripped 6 bases from V and 1 base from J, with 15 bases between. The CDR3 length is 15 residues. Germline V gene sequence: CDR1 WSHSY, CDR2 SAAADI. CDR3 sequence reads: CASRSTGRRNTEAFF. CDR3 coding DNA: TGCGCCAGCAGATCCACGGGTCGGCGGAACACTGAAGCTTTCTTT.

As DNA, the CDR3 is TGTGCCAGCGTGGGCCGGTCTGGGGCCAACGTCCTGACTTTC. Protein product: CASVGRSGANVLTF. This chain uses TRBV6-2 or TRBV6-3 with TRBJ2-6, with no clear D. With 8 bases removed from V and 1 base from J, the gap between germline ends came to 9 bases. The germline V gene has CDR1 MNHEY and CDR2 SVGEGT. This CDR3 has 14 residues.

V is TRBV29-1 and J is TRBJ2-3, with D possibly matching TRBD2 (6 bases). Germline loops: CDR1 SQVTM, CDR2 ANQGSEA. Trimming left V 5 bases short and J 0 bases short, with 12 bases between. The CDR3 covers 14 residues. The CDR3 here is CSVKRETSTDTQYF. In nucleotides, the CDR3 is TGCAGCGTTAAACGGGAGACCAGCACAGATACGCAGTATTTT.

This clonotype was detected a few times. The chain uses TRBV20-1 and TRBJ2-6, with 9 bases that match TRBD1. Per the germline V gene, CDR1 is DFQATT and CDR2 is SNEGSKA (reference sequence). J gave up 1 base and V 4 bases, and 5 bases lay outside the gene matches. This CDR3 contains 16 residues. The CDR3 is CSAKETGGSGANVLTF. The CDR3 DNA reads TGCAGTGCTAAAGAGACAGGGGGATCTGGGGCCAACGTCCTGACTTTC.

This chain joins TRBV9 and TRBJ1-1; a possible D gene is TRBD1 (5 bases). Per germline, CDR1 SGDLS and CDR2 YYNGEE. This CDR3 is built from 13 residues. Trimming pared 3 bases from V and 6 bases from J, leaving 12 bases between. The CDR3 sequence: CASSARDWSEAFF. The DNA of the CDR3 is TGTGCCAGCAGCGCGAGGGACTGGTCTGAAGCTTTCTTT.

At least ten counts were recorded for this clonotype. The chain uses TRBV9 and TRBJ2-2; a weak D match, TRBD2 (6 bases). V was pared by 7 bases and J by 6 bases, with 19 bases between. The CDR3 runs 15 residues. Looked up from germline, CDR1 is SGDLS and CDR2 is YYNGEE. The DNA of the CDR3 is TGTGCCAGCTCATCCGTCGGGGGATTCGCCGGGGAGCTGTTTTTT. It specifies CASSSVGGFAGELFF.

This clonotype was seen repeatedly, ten times or more. V and J are TRBV3-1 and TRBJ1-5; tentative D call: TRBD1 (6 bases). Germline CDR1 reads LGHDT; CDR2 reads YNNKEL (reference sequence). This CDR3 region has 14 residues. V was cut by 5 bases and J by 1 base, with 9 bases left in between. CDR3 in amino acids: CASSYGQSNQPQHF. The CDR3 DNA sequence: TGTGCCAGCAGCTATGGACAGAGCAATCAGCCCCAGCATTTT.

The chain is built from TRBV12-3 or TRBV12-4 and TRBJ1-4; D unresolved. CDR3 length equals 14 residues. Trimming removed 4 bases at V and 0 bases at J, with 6 bases between. CDR3 loop: CASSYRATNEKLFF. Here the CDR3 DNA reads TGTGCCAGCAGTTACAGAGCAACTAATGAAAAACTGTTTTTT.

The chain is built from TRBV9 and TRBJ2-7, with D unclear. The CDR3 is 13 amino acids. The V gene lost 5 bases and the J gene lost 1 base, with 10 bases spanning the gap. Per germline, CDR1 SGDLS and CDR2 YYNGEE. CDR3 bases: TGTGCCAGCAGTAAGAAAGGGTCCTACGAGCAGTACGTC. Amino acids: CASSKKGSYEQYV.

This clonotype has a handful of counts. The chain recombines TRBV20-1 with TRBJ2-3, with 13 bases aligning to TRBD2. Looked up from germline, CDR1 is DFQATT and CDR2 is SNEGSKA (reference sequence). The V and J ends lost 1 base and 7 bases, in that order; junction bases with no gene match: 11. This CDR3 comprises 17 residues. The CDR3 nucleotides are TGCAGTGCTAGAGCGGGACTAGCGGGGCCCTCTGTAAATACGCAGTATTTT. Protein sequence: CSARAGLAGPSVNTQYF.

This chain connects TRBV6-2 or TRBV6-3 to TRBJ2-3; D gene unclear. Trimming shortened V by 6 bases and J by 0 bases, and 13 bases separated the two germline ends. Germline CDR1 is MNHEY and CDR2 is SVGEGT. The CDR3 totals 15 residues. The CDR3 DNA sequence: TGTGCCAGCAGCCTCGAATTAGGGAGCACAGATACGCAGTATTTT. Protein product: CASSLELGSTDTQYF.